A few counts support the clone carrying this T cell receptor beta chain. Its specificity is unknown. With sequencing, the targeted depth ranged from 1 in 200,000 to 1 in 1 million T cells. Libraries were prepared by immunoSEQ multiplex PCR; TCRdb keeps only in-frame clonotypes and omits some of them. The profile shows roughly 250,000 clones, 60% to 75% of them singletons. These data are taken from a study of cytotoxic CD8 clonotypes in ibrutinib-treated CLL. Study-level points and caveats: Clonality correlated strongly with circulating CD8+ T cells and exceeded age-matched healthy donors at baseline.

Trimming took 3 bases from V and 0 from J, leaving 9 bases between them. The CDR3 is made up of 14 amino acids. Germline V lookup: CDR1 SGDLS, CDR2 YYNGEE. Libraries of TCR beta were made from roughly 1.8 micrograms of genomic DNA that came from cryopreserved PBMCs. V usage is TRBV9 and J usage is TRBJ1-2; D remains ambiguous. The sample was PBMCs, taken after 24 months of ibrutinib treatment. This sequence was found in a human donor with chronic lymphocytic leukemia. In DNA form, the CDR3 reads TGTGCCAGCAGCGACGGGAGAGCTAACTATGGCTACACCTTC. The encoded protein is CASSDGRANYGYTF.